The clone carrying this T cell receptor beta chain was detected once. The antigen is unknown. The data stem from a study of T cell clonotyping in hematopoietic cell transplantation. There are 16 residues in the CDR3. Libraries were prepared by immunoSEQ multiplex PCR; TCRdb keeps only in-frame clonotypes and omits some of them. The data show approximately 41,000 clones, approximately 95% seen once. Whole-study findings and limits: Few recipient clonotypes overlapped donors; over 95% were de novo at given depth. Pathologically expanded recipient clonotypes increased progressively from day 30 to day 180 as diversity fell. Graft donor and pretransplant recipient Inverse Simpson Index values predicted broader posttransplant TCR diversity.

The clonotype comes from a man aged 25-40 years in good health. Some clones in this sample may be carry-over from other donors' samples. The chain joins TRBV1 to TRBJ1-3. TRBV1 is a pseudogene segment. Sample: peripheral blood mononuclear cells. The CDR3 spells CTSSQDDAGPGNTIYF. In DNA, the CDR3 is TGCACCAGCAGCCAAGATGATGCGGGGCCTGGAAACACCATATATTTT.